This T cell receptor (beta chain) stems from a study of T cells in women clearing cervical HPV infection. Turning to the study itself: Cases were women with histologically confirmed HPV16-related CIN3 or worse, including a couple of invasive cancers. Blood came at first lesion visit for cases, post-clearance for controls.

Germline assignment: CDR1 SGHVS and CDR2 FQNEAQ. This CDR3 is built from 11 residues. Findings and limits, study-wide: Cases and controls were distinguished at AUC approximately 0.8 by richness and V genes.

Clones were sequenced by immunoSEQ multiplex PCR, and TCRdb holds only the in-frame ones, with some missing. The listing contains 40,000 or so clones. For this clone: Its cognate antigen is unknown. The read ends 3 residues before the CDR3 terminus; that terminus is restored from the germline J gene.

The genes are TRBV7-8 and TRBJ1-2; D uncertain. The sequencing input was blood buffy coat. The clonotype originates from a woman aged 18 to 69 with a cervical HPV16 infection that either progressed to CIN3+ or cleared (not recorded which). The CDR3 bases that were read are TGTGCCAGCAGCCCCGACTACGAC. Amino acid sequence: CASSPDYD. The complete CDR3 sequence is CASSPDYDYTF.